This TCR beta chain was identified in a study of PD-L1 blockade in urothelial cancer. Study-level background: At 6 weeks and at 3 weeks (second dose) after treatment start, blood was analyzed. The study recovered a median of roughly 150,000 T cells per blood sample. Study conclusions and caveats: Lower pretreatment blood TCR clonality, under the median, predicted better survival, researchers reported. Tumor-associated TCR clones expanded more in blood at 3 weeks in patients with durable benefit.

The CDR3 extends over 13 amino acids. Germline-derived CDR1 and CDR2 are MNHEY and SMNVEV (reference sequence). V was clipped by 4 bases and J by 2 bases, with 8 bases between them. Here immunoSEQ multiplex PCR was the method, and the copy in TCRdb shows in-frame clones only, minus some. This table has some 84,000 clones, more than 75% appearing once. Worth noting for this clone: Its specificity is not known.

The source is a man aged 70-80 years with urothelial cancer. The rearrangement joins TRBV27 to TRBJ2-5, with a weak D call TRBD1 (6 bases). The source material was PBMCs, sampled around atezolizumab (anti-PD-L1) treatment. The CDR3 sequence: CASSSDRQETQYF. Here the CDR3 DNA reads TGTGCCAGCAGTTCGGACAGACAAGAGACCCAGTACTTC.